The clone carrying this TCR beta chain was detected only a few times. TCRdb analysed the RT-PCR reads with MiXCR anew, one entry per CDR3 protein. The repertoire holds 160,000 or so distinct CDR3 sequences, approximately 22% seen once, with 25% to 30% in the top ten. Germline CDR1 SGHRS, CDR2 YFSETQ. Trimming pared 4 bases from V and 3 bases from J, leaving 7 bases between. The CDR3 sequence is 13 residues long. The source of the sample is a study of patients and donors after allogeneic stem cell transplantation. The sequence was collected from a human donor who was either an allogeneic HSCT recipient or a stem cell or donor lymphocyte infusion donor (not recorded which). It is not recorded whose cells these are; they may come from a transplant donor. This chain uses TRBV5-1 with TRBJ2-2; possible D gene TRBD1, 6 bases. The source material was blood, either unsorted or a sorted T cell fraction (not recorded which). The CDR3 region has the DNA TGCGCCAGCAGCCAGGGGTACACCGGGGAGCTGTTTTTT. This gives the protein CASSQGYTGELFF.